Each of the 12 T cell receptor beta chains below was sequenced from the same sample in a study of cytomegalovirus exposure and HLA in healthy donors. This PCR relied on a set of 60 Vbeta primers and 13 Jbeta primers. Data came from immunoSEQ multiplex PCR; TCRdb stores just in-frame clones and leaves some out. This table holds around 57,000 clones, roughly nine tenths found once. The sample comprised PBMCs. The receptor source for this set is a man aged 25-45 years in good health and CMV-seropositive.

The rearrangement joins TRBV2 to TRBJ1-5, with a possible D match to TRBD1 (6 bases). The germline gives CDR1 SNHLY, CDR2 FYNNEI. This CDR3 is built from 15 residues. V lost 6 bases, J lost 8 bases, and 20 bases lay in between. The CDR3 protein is CASRVGGQGSKPQHF. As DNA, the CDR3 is TGTGCCAGCAGGGTGGGCGGTCAGGGGAGTAAGCCCCAGCATTTT.

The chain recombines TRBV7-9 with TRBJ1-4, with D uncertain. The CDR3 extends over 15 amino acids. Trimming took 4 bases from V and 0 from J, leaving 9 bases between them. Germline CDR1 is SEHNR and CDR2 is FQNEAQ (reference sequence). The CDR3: CASSWAAATNEKLFF. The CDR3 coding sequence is TGTGCCAGCAGCTGGGCAGCAGCAACTAATGAAAAACTGTTTTTT.

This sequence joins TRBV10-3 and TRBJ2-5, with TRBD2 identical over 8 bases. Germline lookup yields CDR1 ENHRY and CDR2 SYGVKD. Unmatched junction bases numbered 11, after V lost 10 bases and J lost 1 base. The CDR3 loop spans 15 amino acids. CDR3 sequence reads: CASQESGSFQETQYF. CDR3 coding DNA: TGTGCCAGCCAAGAAAGCGGGAGTTTCCAAGAGACCCAGTACTTC.

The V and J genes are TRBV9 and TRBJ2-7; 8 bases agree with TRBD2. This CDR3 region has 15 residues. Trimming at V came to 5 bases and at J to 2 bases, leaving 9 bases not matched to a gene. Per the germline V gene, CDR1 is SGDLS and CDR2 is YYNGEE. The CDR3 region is CASSPSGGRTYEQYF. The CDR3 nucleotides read TGTGCCAGCAGTCCCTCGGGGGGGCGAACCTACGAGCAGTACTTC.

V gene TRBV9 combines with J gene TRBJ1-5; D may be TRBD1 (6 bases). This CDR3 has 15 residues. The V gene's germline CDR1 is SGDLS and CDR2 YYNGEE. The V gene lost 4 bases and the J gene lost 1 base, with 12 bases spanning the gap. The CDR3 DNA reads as TGTGCCAGCAGCTCTCTACAGGGAAGCAATCAGCCCCAGCATTTT. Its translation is CASSSLQGSNQPQHF.

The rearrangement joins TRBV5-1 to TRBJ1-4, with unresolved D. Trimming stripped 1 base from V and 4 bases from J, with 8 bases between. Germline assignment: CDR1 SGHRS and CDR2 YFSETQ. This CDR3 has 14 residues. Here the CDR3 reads CASSLIALNEKLFF. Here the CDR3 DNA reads TGCGCCAGCAGCTTGATAGCCCTTAATGAAAAACTGTTTTTT.

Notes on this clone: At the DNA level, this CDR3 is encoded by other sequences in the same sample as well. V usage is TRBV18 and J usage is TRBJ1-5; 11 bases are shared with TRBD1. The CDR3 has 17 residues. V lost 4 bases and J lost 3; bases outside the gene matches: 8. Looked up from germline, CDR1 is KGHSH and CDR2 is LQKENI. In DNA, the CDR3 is TGTGCCAGCTCACTCTCCGGGACAGGGGGTACCAATCAGCCCCAGCATTTT. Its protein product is CASSLSGTGGTNQPQHF.

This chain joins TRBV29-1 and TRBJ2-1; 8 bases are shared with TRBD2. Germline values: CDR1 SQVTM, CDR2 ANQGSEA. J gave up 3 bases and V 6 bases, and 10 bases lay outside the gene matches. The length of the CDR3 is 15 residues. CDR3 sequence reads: CSVDLTSGSYNEQFF. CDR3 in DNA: TGCAGCGTGGACCTAACTAGCGGCAGCTACAATGAGCAGTTCTTC.

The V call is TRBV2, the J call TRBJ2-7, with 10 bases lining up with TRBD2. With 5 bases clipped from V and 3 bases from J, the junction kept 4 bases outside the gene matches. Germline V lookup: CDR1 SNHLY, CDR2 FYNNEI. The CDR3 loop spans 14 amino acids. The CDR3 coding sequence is TGTGCCAGCAGTAGCGGGAGGGCCTTCTACGAGCAGTACTTC. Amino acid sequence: CASSSGRAFYEQYF.

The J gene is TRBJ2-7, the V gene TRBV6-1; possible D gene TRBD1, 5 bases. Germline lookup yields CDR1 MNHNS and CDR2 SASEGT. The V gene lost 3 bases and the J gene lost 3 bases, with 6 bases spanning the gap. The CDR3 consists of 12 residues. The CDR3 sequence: CASSDRVYEQYF. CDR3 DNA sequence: TGTGCCAGCAGTGACAGGGTCTACGAGCAGTACTTC.

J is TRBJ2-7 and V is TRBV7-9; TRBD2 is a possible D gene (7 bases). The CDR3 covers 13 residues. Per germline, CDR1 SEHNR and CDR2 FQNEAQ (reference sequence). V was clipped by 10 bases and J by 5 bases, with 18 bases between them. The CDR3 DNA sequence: TGTGCCATCCACATGGGGAGGGGGAACGAGCAGTACTTC. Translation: CAIHMGRGNEQYF. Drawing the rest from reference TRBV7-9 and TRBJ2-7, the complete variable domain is DTGVSQNPRHKITKRGQNVTFRCDPISEHNRLYWYRQTLGQGPEFLTYFQNEAQLEKSRLLSDRFSAERPKGSFSTLEIQRTEQGDSAMYLCAIHMGRGNEQYFGPGTRLTVT.

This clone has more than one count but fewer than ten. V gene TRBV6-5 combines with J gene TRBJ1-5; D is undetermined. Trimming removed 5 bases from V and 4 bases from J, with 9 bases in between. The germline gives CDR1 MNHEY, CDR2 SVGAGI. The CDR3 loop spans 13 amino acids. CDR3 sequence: CASSEWPNQPQHF. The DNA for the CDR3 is TGTGCCAGCAGTGAATGGCCGAATCAGCCCCAGCATTTT.